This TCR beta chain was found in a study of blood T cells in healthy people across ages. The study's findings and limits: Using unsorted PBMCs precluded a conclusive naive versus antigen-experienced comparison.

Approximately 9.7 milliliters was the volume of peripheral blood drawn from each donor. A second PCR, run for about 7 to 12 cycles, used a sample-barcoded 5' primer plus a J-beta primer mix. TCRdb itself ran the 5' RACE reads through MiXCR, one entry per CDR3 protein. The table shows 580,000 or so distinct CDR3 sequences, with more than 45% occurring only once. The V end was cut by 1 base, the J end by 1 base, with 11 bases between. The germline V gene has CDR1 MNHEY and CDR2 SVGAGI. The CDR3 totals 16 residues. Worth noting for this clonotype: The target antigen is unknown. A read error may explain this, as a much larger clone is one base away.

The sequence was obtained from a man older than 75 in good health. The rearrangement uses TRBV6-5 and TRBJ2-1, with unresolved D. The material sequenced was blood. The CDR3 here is CASSYFLMSSYNEQFF. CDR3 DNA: TGTGCCAGCAGTTACTTCCTAATGAGTTCCTACAATGAGCAGTTCTTC.